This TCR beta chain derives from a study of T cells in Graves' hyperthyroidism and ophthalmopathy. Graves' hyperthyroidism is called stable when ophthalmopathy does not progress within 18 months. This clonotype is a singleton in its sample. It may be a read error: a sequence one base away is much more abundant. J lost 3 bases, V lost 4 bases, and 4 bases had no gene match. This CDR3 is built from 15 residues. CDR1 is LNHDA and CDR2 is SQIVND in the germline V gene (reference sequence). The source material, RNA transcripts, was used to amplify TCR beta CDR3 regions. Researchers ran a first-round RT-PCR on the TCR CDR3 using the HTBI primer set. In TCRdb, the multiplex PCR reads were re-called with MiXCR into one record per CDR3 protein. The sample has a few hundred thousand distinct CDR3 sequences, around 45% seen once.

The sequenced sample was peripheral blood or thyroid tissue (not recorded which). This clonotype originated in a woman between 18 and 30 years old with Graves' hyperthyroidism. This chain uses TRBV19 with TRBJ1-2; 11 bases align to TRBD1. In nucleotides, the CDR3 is TGTGCCAGTAGTAAAAGGGGACAGGGGGACTATGGCTACACCTTC. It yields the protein CASSKRGQGDYGYTF.